The present TCR beta chain was sequenced within a study of shared clonotypes between healthy human individuals (TCRdb year 2020). General notes on the study: The cohort comprised a couple of women and a few men aged 18 to 49 years. For each donor, CD4 naive and CD4 memory were each given three plates, CD8 naive was given two plates, and CD8 memory was given one plate. To estimate repertoire size and how much clonotypes are shared between individuals, the study performed deep sequencing of blood TCR repertoires from 4 to 6 healthy adults. To increase sequencing depth and limit assay-specific biases, TCR repertoire library preparation and sequencing were carried out by different laboratories using diverse techniques. Between about 0.9 and 9 billion PBMCs per donor were obtained by leukapheresis. What the work shows at the level of the full study, not this receptor alone: Incomplete sequencing was indicated by rarefaction of sorted-subset datasets, despite the large sequencing depth. Larger estimated clonotype richness was generally found for naive subsets than for memory subsets. Only blood was sampled, and tissue TCR repertoires likely differ from those in blood. Compared with non-shared clonotypes, the clonotypes found in all four sorted-subset donors had higher generation probabilities. Sharing across several donors was observed for approximately 5% of naive CD4, under 4% of naive CD8, roughly 2.4% of memory CD4, and about 0.4% of memory CD8 clonotypes. Pairwise subsampling led to the expectation that sequencing depth would affect the degree of clonotype sharing among donors. Because the study included a small number of donors, the genetic and exposure-history diversity represented was limited.

CD8 naive samples were obtained by positive selection for CCR7 among CD45RO-negative cells, yielding a CD45RA+CCR7+ population from which TemRA cells were excluded. The donors were healthy, HIV-negative adults who had no recently reported acute infections or vaccinations. Every donor was a Caucasian adult residing in Nashville, Tennessee, USA. Blood was obtained by leukapheresis, after which PBMCs were separated by Ficoll-Histopaque density gradient centrifugation and cryopreserved in liquid nitrogen vapor phase. Analytical flow cytometry was used to check the purity and quantity of each magnetically sorted T cell population. From each sorted fraction, genomic DNA was isolated and quantified by UV absorbance on a Nanodrop 2000c. TCR CDR3 regions were amplified from genomic DNA by multiplex PCR using the deep immunoSEQ assay. Extracted genomic DNA from each cell subset was distributed evenly across all wells of several immunoSEQ 96-well plates, and each plate was treated as a replicate. For sorted subsets, 200 to 250 ng of genomic DNA, equivalent to 25,000 to 35,000 T cell genomes, went into each replicate PCR. The purified libraries were quantified using a Qubit 3.0 fluorometer, sized with a Bioanalyzer 2100, and then quantified again using the KAPA Library Quantification kit. Each immunoSEQ 96-well plate was sequenced on its own single-read 150-cycle Illumina NextSeq 550 flow cell. The paper's data handling went like this. Because the immunoSEQ output included only junctional sequences and no quality scores, the filtering could not be the same as the filtering used for full-length reads. To assign V/J genes and CDR3, sequences were annotated using PyIR, a Python wrapper for IgBLAST v1.9, with IMGT germline references. Reads were filtered out if the reads had weak V/J assignments (E-value above 1e-6), no CDR3, stop codons, out-of-frame junctions, or ambiguous translated residues. V3J clonotypes were defined as sequences sharing the same inferred V gene, J gene, and CDR3 amino acid sequence. Percentage overlap between repertoires was calculated by dividing the number of shared unique clonotypes by the size of the smaller repertoire. Richness of each repertoire was evaluated using RTK rarefaction, the Chao1 estimator, and Recon v2.1 estimates of unobserved clonotypes. For all TCRbeta clonotypes obtained by the gDNA method from a handful of donors, generation probabilities were computed with OLGA. Here the immuneACCESS table is served through TCRdb, limited to in-frame sequences with V and J called. Missing clones are a known gap in these copies; in checked studies unresolved V genes cover under half, and the rest lacks a known reason. V and J calls and clone size are given by that table; D and trimming were obtained from the DNA. The sample records 2 million to 2.5 million clones, roughly 91% of which are singletons. The top ten clonotypes cover approximately 1.7% of the sample.

Clipping removes 1 base from V and 4 bases from J, with 12 as the unmatched junction base count. Including the terminal cysteine and phenylalanine, the CDR3 comprises 17 residues. This entry keeps only the CDR3 DNA: 51 bases, framed from base 1. For CDR1 and CDR2, the germline V gene lists MDHEN and SYDVKM. A note on this clone: It lacks a known antigen. No clone much larger than this one lies a single base away; base qualities are absent.

The chain employs TRBV28 and TRBJ1-2; TRBD1 agrees with 7 junctional bases. This TCR came from a man in his late teens or twenties in good health. Some clones in this sample may be carry-over from other donors' samples. Sequencing was performed on naive CD8+ T cells from PBMCs. The cell subset or site tag for this specimen amounts to: CD45RA+CCR7+. The DNA is as follows: TGTGCCAGCAGTTTATTAGGGGAAGGGACAGCAGCCTATGGCTACACCTTC. This sequence encodes CASSLLGEGTAAYGYTF.